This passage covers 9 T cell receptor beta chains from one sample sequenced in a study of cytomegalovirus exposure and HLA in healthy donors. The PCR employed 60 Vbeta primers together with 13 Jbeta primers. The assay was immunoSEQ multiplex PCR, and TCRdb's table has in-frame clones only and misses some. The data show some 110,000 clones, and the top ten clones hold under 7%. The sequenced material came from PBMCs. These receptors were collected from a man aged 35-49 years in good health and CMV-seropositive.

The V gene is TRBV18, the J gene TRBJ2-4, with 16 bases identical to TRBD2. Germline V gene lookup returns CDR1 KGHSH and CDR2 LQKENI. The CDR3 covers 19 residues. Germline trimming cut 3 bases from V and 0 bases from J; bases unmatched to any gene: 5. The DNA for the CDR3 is TGTGCCAGCTCACCTCCGGGACTAGCGGGAGGGGGAGCCAAAAACATTCAGTACTTC. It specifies CASSPPGLAGGGAKNIQYF.

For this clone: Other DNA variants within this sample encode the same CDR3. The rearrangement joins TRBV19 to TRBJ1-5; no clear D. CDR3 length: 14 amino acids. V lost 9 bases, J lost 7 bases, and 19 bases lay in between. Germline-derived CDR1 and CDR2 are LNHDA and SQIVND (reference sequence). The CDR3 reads CASTRQAFTQPQHF. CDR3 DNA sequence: TGTGCCAGCACCAGGCAGGCTTTCACCCAGCCCCAGCATTTT.

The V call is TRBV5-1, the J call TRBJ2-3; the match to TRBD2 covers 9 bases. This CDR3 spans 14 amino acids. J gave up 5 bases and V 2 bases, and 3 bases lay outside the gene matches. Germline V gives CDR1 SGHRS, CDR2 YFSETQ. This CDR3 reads CASSLPSGVDTQYF. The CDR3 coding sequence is TGCGCCAGCAGCTTACCTAGCGGGGTAGATACGCAGTATTTT.

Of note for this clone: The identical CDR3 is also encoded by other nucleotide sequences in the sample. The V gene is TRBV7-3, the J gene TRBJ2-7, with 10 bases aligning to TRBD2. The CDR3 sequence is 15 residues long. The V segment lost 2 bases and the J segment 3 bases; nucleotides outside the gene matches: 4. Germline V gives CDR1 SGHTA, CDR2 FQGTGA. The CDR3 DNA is TGTGCCAGCAGCTTAGGCCTAGCGGGAGTCTACGAGCAGTACTTC. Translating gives CASSLGLAGVYEQYF.

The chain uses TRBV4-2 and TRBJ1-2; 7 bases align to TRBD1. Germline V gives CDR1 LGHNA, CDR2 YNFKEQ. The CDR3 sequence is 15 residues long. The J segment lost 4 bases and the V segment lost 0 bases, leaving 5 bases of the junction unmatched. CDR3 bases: TGTGCCAGCAGCCAAGACAGGGGGACGGGCTATGGCTACACCTTC. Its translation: CASSQDRGTGYGYTF.

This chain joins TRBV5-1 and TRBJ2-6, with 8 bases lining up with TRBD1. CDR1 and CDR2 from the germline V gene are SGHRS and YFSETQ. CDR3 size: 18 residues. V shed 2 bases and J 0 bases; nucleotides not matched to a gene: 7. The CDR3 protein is CASSFSTGVLSGANVLTF. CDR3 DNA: TGCGCCAGCAGCTTCTCGACAGGGGTTCTCTCTGGGGCCAACGTCCTGACTTTC.

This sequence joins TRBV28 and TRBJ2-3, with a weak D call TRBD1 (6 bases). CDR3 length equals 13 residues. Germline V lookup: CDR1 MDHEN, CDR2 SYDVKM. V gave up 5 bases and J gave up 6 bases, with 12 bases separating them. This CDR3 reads CASSQGPFDTQYF. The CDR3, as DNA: TGTGCCAGCAGTCAGGGGCCCTTCGATACGCAGTATTTT.

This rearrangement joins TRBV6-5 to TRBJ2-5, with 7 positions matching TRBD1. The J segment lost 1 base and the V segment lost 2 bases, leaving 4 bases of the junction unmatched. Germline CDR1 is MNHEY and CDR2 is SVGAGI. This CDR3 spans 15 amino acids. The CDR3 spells CASSYGTDTQETQYF. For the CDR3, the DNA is TGTGCCAGCAGTTACGGGACAGATACCCAAGAGACCCAGTACTTC.

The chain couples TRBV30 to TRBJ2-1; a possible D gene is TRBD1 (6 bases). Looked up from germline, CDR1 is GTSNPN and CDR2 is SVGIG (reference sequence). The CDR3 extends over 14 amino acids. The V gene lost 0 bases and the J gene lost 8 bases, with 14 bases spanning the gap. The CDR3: CAWSVQRRGYEQFF. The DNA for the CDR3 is TGTGCCTGGAGTGTACAACGCAGGGGCTATGAGCAGTTCTTC.